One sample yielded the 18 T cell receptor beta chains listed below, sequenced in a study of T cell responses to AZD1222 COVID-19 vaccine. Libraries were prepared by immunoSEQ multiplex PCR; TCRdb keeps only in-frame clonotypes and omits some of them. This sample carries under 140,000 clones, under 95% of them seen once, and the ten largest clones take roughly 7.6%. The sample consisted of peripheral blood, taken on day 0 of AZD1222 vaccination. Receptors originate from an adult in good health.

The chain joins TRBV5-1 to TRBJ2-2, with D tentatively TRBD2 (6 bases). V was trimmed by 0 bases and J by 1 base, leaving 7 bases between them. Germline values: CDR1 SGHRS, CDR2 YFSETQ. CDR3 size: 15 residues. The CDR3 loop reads CASSLGRGNTGELFF. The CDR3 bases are TGCGCCAGCAGCTTGGGGCGGGGGAACACCGGGGAGCTGTTTTTT.

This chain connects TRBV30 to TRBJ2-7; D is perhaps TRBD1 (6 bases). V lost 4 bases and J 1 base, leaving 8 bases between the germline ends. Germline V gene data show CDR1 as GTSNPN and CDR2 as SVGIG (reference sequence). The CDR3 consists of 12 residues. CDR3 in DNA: TGTGCCTGGATAGGACAGTCCTACGAGCAGTACTTC. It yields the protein CAWIGQSYEQYF.

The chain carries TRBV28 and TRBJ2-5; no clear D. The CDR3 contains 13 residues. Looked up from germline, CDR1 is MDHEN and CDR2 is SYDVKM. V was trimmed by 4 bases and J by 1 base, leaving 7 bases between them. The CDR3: CASSSPPQETQYF. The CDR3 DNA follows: TGTGCCAGCAGTTCCCCCCCCCAAGAGACCCAGTACTTC. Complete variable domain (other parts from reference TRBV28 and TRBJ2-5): DVKVTQSSRYLVKRTGEKVFLECVQDMDHENMFWYRQDPGLGLRLIYFSYDVKMKEKGDIPEGYSVSREKKERFSLILESASTNQTSMYLCASSSPPQETQYFGPGTRLLVL.

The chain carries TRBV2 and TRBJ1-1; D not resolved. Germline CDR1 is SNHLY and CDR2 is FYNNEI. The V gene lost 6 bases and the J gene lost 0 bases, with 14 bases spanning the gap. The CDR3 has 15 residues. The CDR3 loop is CASSDARVMNTEAFF. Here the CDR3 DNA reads TGTGCCAGCAGCGACGCACGGGTAATGAACACTGAAGCTTTCTTT. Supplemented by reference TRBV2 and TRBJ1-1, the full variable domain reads EPEVTQTPSHQVTQMGQEVILRCVPISNHLYFYWYRQILGQKVEFLVSFYNNEISEKSEIFDDQFSVERPDGSNFTLKIRSTKLEDSAMYFCASSDARVMNTEAFFGQGTRLTVV.

CDR3 protein: CASSPGQFSNTGELFF. The DNA of the CDR3 is TGTGCCAGCTCACCAGGACAGTTTTCCAACACCGGGGAGCTGTTTTTT. This sequence joins TRBV18 and TRBJ2-2; TRBD1 might be the D (6 bases). The V and J ends lost 2 bases and 2 bases respectively, with 12 bases between them. The germline V gene encodes CDR1 KGHSH and CDR2 LQKENI. This CDR3 has 16 residues. The variable domain in full, completed from reference TRBV18 and TRBJ2-2, reads NAGVMQNPRHLVRRRGQEARLRCSPMKGHSHVYWYRQLPEEGLKFMVYLQKENIIDESGMPKERFSAEFPKEGPSILRIQQVVRGDSAAYFCASSPGQFSNTGELFFGEGSRLTVL.

The CDR3, as DNA: TGTGCCAGCCACCTCTCTGGTGGGCTGTTTTTT. Translated, it gives CASHLSGGLFF. The chain recombines TRBV6-5 with TRBJ2-2; D remains unclear. This CDR3 has 11 amino acids. Germline CDR1 and CDR2: MNHEY and SVGAGI. V was clipped by 8 bases and J by 13 bases, with 14 bases between them.

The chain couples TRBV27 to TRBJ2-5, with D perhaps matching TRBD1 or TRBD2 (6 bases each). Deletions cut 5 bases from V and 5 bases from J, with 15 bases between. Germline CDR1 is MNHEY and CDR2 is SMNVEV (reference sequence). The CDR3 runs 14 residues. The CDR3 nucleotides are TGTGCCAGCAGTCCCTATGGGGGGCAGGAGACCCAGTACTTC. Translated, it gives CASSPYGGQETQYF.

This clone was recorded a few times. The CDR3 DNA follows: TGTGCCAGCAGCCCACAACAGGGGAGCAATCAGCCCCAGCATTTT. Translating gives CASSPQQGSNQPQHF. This chain connects TRBV7-3 to TRBJ1-5, with 7 bases lining up with TRBD1. The CDR3 has 15 amino acids. Looked up from germline, CDR1 is SGHTA and CDR2 is FQGTGA. V lost 5 bases, J lost 1 base, and 5 bases stayed unmatched. Complete variable domain (other parts from reference TRBV7-3 and TRBJ1-5): GAGVSQTPSNKVTEKGKYVELRCDPISGHTALYWYRQSLGQGPEFLIYFQGTGAADDSGLPNDRFFAVRPEGSVSTLKIQRTERGDSAVYLCASSPQQGSNQPQHFGDGTRLSIL.

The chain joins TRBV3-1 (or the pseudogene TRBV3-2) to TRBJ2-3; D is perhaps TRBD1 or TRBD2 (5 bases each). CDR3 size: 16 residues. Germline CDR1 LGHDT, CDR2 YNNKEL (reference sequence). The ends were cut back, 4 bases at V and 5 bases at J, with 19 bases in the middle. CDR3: CASSPGEGHKGDTQYF. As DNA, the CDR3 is TGTGCCAGCAGCCCAGGAGAGGGGCACAAGGGAGATACGCAGTATTTT.

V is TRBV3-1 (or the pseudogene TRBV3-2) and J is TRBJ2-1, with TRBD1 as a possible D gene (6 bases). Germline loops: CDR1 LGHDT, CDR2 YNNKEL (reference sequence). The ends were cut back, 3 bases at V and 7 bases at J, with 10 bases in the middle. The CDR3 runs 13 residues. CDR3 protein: CASSQGHTNEQFF. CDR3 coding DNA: TGTGCCAGCAGCCAGGGACATACTAATGAGCAGTTCTTC.

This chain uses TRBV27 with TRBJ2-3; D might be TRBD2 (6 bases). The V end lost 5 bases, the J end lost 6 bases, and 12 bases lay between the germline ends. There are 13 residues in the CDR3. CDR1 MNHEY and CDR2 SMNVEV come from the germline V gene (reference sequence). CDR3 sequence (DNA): TGTGCCAGCAGTCTCCAAGGAGGGGATACGCAGTATTTT. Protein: CASSLQGGDTQYF.

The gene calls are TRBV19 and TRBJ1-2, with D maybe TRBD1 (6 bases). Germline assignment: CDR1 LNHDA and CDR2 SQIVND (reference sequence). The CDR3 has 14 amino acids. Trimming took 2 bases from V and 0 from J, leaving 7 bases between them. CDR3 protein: CASSIQGTNYGYTF. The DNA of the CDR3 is TGTGCCAGTAGTATACAGGGGACTAACTATGGCTACACCTTC.

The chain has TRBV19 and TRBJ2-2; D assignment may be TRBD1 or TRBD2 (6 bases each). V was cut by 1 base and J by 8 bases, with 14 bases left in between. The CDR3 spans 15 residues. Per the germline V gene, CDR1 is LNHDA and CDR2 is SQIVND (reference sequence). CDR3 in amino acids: CASSIAGALLGELFF. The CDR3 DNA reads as TGTGCCAGTAGTATAGCGGGGGCACTTTTAGGGGAGCTGTTTTTT. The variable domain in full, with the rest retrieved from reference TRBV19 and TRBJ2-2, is DGGITQSPKYLFRKEGQNVTLSCEQNLNHDAMYWYRQDPGQGLRLIYYSQIVNDFQKGDIAEGYSVSREKKESFPLTVTSAQKNPTAFYLCASSIAGALLGELFFGEGSRLTVL.

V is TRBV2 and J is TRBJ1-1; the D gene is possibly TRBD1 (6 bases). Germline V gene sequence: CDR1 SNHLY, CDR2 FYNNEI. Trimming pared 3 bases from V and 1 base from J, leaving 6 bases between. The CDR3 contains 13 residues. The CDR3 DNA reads TGTGCCAGCAGTGACAGGGGGAACACTGAAGCTTTCTTT. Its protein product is CASSDRGNTEAFF.

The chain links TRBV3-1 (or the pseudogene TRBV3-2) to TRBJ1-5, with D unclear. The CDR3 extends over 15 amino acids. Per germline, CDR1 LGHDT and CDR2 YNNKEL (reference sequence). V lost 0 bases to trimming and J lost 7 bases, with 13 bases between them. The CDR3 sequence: CASSQDVGWGQPQHF. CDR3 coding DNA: TGTGCCAGCAGCCAAGATGTCGGGTGGGGACAGCCCCAGCATTTT.

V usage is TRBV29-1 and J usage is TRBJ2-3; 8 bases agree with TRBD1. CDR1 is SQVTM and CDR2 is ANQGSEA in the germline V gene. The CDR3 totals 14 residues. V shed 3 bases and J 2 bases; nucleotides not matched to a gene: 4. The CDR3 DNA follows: TGCAGCGTTGATGAGACAGGGGTCACAGATACGCAGTATTTT. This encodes CSVDETGVTDTQYF.

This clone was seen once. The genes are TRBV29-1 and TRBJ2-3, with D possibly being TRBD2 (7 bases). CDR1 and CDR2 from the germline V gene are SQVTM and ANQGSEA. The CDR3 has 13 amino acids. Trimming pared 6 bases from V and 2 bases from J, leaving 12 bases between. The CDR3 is CSVGGGFTDTQYF. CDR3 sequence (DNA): TGCAGCGTAGGGGGGGGATTCACAGATACGCAGTATTTT.

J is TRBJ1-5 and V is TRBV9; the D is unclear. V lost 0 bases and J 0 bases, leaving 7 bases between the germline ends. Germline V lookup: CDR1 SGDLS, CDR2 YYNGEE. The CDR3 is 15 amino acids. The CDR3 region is CASSVDGDSNQPQHF. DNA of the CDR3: TGTGCCAGCAGCGTAGACGGGGATAGCAATCAGCCCCAGCATTTT.